The T cell receptor beta chain under discussion was sequenced for a study of blood T cell repertoires in COVID-19. At the level of the study: The United States, Italy and Spain were the sources of the acute and convalescent COVID-19 samples. Sample material is recorded as cDNA or gDNA derived from T cells, B-cell-depleted T cells, or PBMCs.

Original processing notes: Reference gene primers were amplified, and this amplification served to estimate nucleated cell counts. TCRdb keeps only in-frame clones here, not all; method: immunoSEQ multiplex PCR. V, J and clone size are those of that table, while D and trimming were read from the DNA. The data hold 200,000 to 300,000 clones, with roughly 88% observed a single time. The V end was cut by 0 bases, the J end by 2 bases, with 14 bases between. Germline V gene sequence: CDR1 MNHEY, CDR2 SVGEGT. This CDR3 has 16 residues. The clonotype originates from a man older than 75 with acute or convalescent COVID-19. This rearrangement joins TRBV6-2 or TRBV6-3 to TRBJ2-7; maybe TRBD1 (5 bases). Material for sequencing was peripheral blood. The CDR3 DNA follows: TGTGCCAGCAGTTACTCTGTCGTACAGGTGACCTACGAGCAGTACTTC. Its translation: CASSYSVVQVTYEQYF.